These 24 T cell receptor beta chains were sequenced from one sample in a study of blood T cell repertoires in COVID-19. Sequencing used immunoSEQ multiplex PCR; TCRdb keeps in-frame clones, though not all of them. The sample includes 150,000 to 200,000 clones, roughly 85% of them seen just once. The sequencing sample was made of peripheral blood. The origin of the receptors is a woman in her thirties with acute or convalescent COVID-19.

V and J are TRBV6-6 and TRBJ1-2, with TRBD1 matching 7 bases. V shed 6 bases and J 2 bases; nucleotides not matched to a gene: 6. Germline V lookup: CDR1 MNHNY, CDR2 SVGAGI (reference sequence). This CDR3 contains 14 residues. In nucleotides, the CDR3 is TGTGCCAGCAGGCGCCCGACAGGGAACTATGGCTACACCTTC. Amino acid sequence: CASRRPTGNYGYTF.

The V gene is TRBV28, the J gene TRBJ2-6; possibly TRBD1 for D (6 bases). The germline gives CDR1 MDHEN, CDR2 SYDVKM. This CDR3 region has 16 residues. V dropped 5 bases and J dropped 4 bases, with 15 bases sitting between them. This CDR3 is CASSTGSSLGANVLTF. CDR3 bases: TGTGCCAGCAGTACAGGGAGCTCCCTGGGGGCCAACGTCCTGACTTTC.

The chain employs TRBV14 and TRBJ2-1, with D perhaps matching TRBD2 (6 bases). Trimming shortened V by 3 bases and J by 7 bases, and 10 bases separated the two germline ends. The CDR3 contains 13 residues. Germline V gives CDR1 SGHDN, CDR2 FVKESK. In DNA, the CDR3 is TGTGCCAGCAGCCATCTGACTAGTAATGAGCAGTTCTTC. It yields the protein CASSHLTSNEQFF. The full variable domain, its missing parts supplied by reference TRBV14 and TRBJ2-1, is EAGVTQFPSHSVIEKGQTVTLRCDPISGHDNLYWYRRVMGKEIKFLLHFVKESKQDESGMPNNRFLAERTGGTYSTLKVQPAELEDSGVYFCASSHLTSNEQFFGPGTRLTVL.

The rearrangement uses TRBV15 and TRBJ2-7; D remains unclear. CDR1 LNHNV and CDR2 YYDKDF come from the germline V gene (reference sequence). V was trimmed by 2 bases and J by 2 bases, leaving 7 bases between them. The CDR3 is 13 amino acids. The CDR3 loop is CATSRNTAYEQYF. The CDR3 nucleotides read TGTGCCACCAGCAGAAACACCGCCTACGAGCAGTACTTC.

This chain links TRBV5-1 with TRBJ1-1, with 10 bases that match TRBD1. V lost 4 bases, J lost 8 bases, and 17 bases stayed unmatched. Germline V gene lookup returns CDR1 SGHRS and CDR2 YFSETQ. The CDR3 runs to 17 residues. The DNA for the CDR3 is TGCGCCAGCAGCCGACAGGGGGCAGGGGGAGCGTTGGGAGAAGCTTTCTTT. This encodes CASSRQGAGGALGEAFF.

The chain is built from TRBV5-6 and TRBJ1-1; tentatively, D is TRBD1 (6 bases). Trimming removed 3 bases from V and 2 bases from J, with 17 bases in between. Germline lookup yields CDR1 SGHDT and CDR2 YYEEEE. The CDR3 consists of 16 residues. The CDR3 loop is CASSSQGRGANTEAFF. The CDR3 nucleotides read TGTGCCAGCAGCTCCCAGGGTCGGGGGGCTAACACTGAAGCTTTCTTT.

The chain links TRBV12-3 or TRBV12-4 to TRBJ2-7; 11 positions match TRBD2. Trimming took 5 bases from V and 13 from J; bases not matched to a gene: 10. CDR3 length: 13 residues. CDR3 DNA sequence: TGTGCCAGCAGTCTCTTGCTAGCGGGAGGCCGATACTTC. This codes for CASSLLLAGGRYF.

The chain employs TRBV10-3 and TRBJ2-7, with 7 bases matching TRBD2. V gave up 11 bases and J gave up 0 bases; unmatched junction bases: 22. The CDR3 extends over 18 amino acids. CDR1 and CDR2 from the germline V gene are ENHRY and SYGVKD. In DNA form, the CDR3 reads TGTGCCTCCGGGGAGGGACCAACAATAAGCCCGCTCTCCTACGAGCAGTACTTC. Its translation: CASGEGPTISPLSYEQYF.

The genes are TRBV5-4 and TRBJ2-2, with a weak D call TRBD1 (6 bases). This CDR3 spans 15 amino acids. Germline loops: CDR1 SGHNT, CDR2 YYREEE (reference sequence). Between the trimmed V and J ends, which lost 0 bases and 7 bases, there was a span of 13 bases. The chain's CDR3 is CASSLETGPVGELFF. The CDR3 DNA reads as TGTGCCAGCAGCTTGGAAACAGGGCCGGTCGGGGAGCTGTTTTTT.

This clone was counted between two and nine times. Other DNA sequences in the sample encode the same CDR3. The chain has TRBV7-9 and TRBJ1-5; D not certain. Per the germline V gene, CDR1 is SEHNR and CDR2 is FQNEAQ (reference sequence). The CDR3 is made up of 14 amino acids. V dropped 1 base and J dropped 2 bases, with 6 bases sitting between them. This chain's CDR3 is CASSLEGGNQPQHF. CDR3 bases: TGTGCCAGCAGCTTAGAAGGAGGCAATCAGCCCCAGCATTTT.

The chain couples TRBV27 to TRBJ2-7; 14 nucleotides agree with TRBD2. The germline gives CDR1 MNHEY, CDR2 SMNVEV (reference sequence). The CDR3 has 17 amino acids. V was pared by 7 bases and J by 3 bases, with 11 bases of the junction left unmatched. The CDR3 DNA reads as TGTGCCAGCAAGGCTGGACTAGCGGGAGGATCCCTCTACGAGCAGTACTTC. Protein sequence: CASKAGLAGGSLYEQYF.

V usage is TRBV9 and J usage is TRBJ1-4; no clear D gene. V lost 0 bases and J 5 bases, leaving 11 bases between the germline ends. Germline CDR1 is SGDLS and CDR2 is YYNGEE. The CDR3 totals 15 residues. Here the CDR3 reads CASSVGVGGNEKLFF. CDR3 DNA sequence: TGTGCCAGCAGCGTAGGGGTCGGAGGGAATGAAAAACTGTTTTTT. Together with reference TRBV9 and TRBJ1-4, the CDR3 gives the full variable domain: DSGVTQTPKHLITATGQRVTLRCSPRSGDLSVYWYQQSLDQGLQFLIQYYNGEERAKGNILERFSAQQFPDLHSELNLSSLELGDSALYFCASSVGVGGNEKLFFGSGTQLSVL.

This clone was picked up a small number of times. The chain is built from TRBV28 and TRBJ1-1; perhaps TRBD1 as D (5 bases). The V end was cut by 2 bases, the J end by 4 bases, with 14 bases between. Germline CDR1 is MDHEN and CDR2 is SYDVKM. The CDR3 runs 15 residues. This CDR3 is CASSLNPGKITEAFF. Written as DNA, the CDR3 is TGTGCCAGCAGTTTAAACCCAGGGAAGATCACTGAAGCTTTCTTT.

The chain carries TRBV30 and TRBJ2-3; 10 bases are shared with TRBD2. The V segment lost 0 bases and the J segment 1 base; nucleotides outside the gene matches: 10. The CDR3 covers 18 residues. Germline V gives CDR1 GTSNPN, CDR2 SVGIG (reference sequence). Here the CDR3 DNA reads TGTGCCTGGAGTGTAGTAGCGGGGGGTGTTCGGGGCACAGATACGCAGTATTTT. It yields the protein CAWSVVAGGVRGTDTQYF.

The chain carries TRBV7-2 and TRBJ1-4; D not resolved. Trimming left V 8 bases short and J 6 bases short, with 22 bases between. The CDR3 totals 16 residues. CDR1 SGHTA and CDR2 FQGNSA come from the germline V gene. The CDR3 region has the DNA TGTGCCAGCTCTGCCGCCTTAAAAACAACCCATGAAAAACTGTTTTTT. Its translation is CASSAALKTTHEKLFF.

V gene TRBV2 combines with J gene TRBJ1-1; 9 bases map to TRBD1. The CDR3 runs 14 residues. Trimming at V came to 8 bases and at J to 6 bases, leaving 10 bases not matched to a gene. The germline V gene encodes CDR1 SNHLY and CDR2 FYNNEI. DNA of the CDR3: TGTGCCAGCGACTCGGGACAGGGACTCGCTGAAGCTTTCTTT. This gives the protein CASDSGQGLAEAFF.

In this sample, this clone turned up once. The CDR3 region is CASSMPTSGMGNEQFF. The DNA of the CDR3 is TGTGCCAGCAGCATGCCGACTAGCGGGATGGGCAATGAGCAGTTCTTC. This sequence joins TRBV7-9 and TRBJ2-1, with TRBD2 matching over 11 bases. This CDR3 spans 16 amino acids. The germline CDR1 and CDR2 sequences are SEHNR and FQNEAQ (reference sequence). J was trimmed by 6 bases and V by 5 bases; bases with no gene match: 9.

The chain carries TRBV18 and TRBJ1-1, with D possibly being TRBD1 (6 bases). CDR3 size: 15 residues. CDR1 is KGHSH and CDR2 is LQKENI in the germline V gene. V gave up 3 bases and J gave up 1 base, with 12 bases separating them. This CDR3 is CASSPIQGQNTEAFF. DNA for the CDR3: TGTGCCAGCTCACCTATACAGGGCCAGAACACTGAAGCTTTCTTT.

This chain uses TRBV30 with TRBJ2-2; 8 nucleotides align to TRBD2. The ends lost 0 bases at V and 5 bases at J; junction bases unmatched: 8. Germline V gives CDR1 GTSNPN, CDR2 SVGIG (reference sequence). The CDR3 length is 16 residues. CDR3 in DNA: TGTGCCTGGAGTGTACGACGGGAGGGCCGGACCGGGGAGCTGTTTTTT. Translation: CAWSVRREGRTGELFF. The entire variable domain, with the rest obtained from reference TRBV30 and TRBJ2-2, is as follows: SQTIHQWPATLVQPVGSPLSLECTVEGTSNPNLYWYRQAAGRGLQLLFYSVGIGQISSEVPQNLSASRPQDRQFILSSKKLLLSDSGFYLCAWSVRREGRTGELFFGEGSRLTVL.

This clone came up a few times. The CDR3 nucleotides read TGTGCCGGAGAGCGGGAGGGCCACAATGAGCAGTTCTTC. The encoded protein is CAGEREGHNEQFF. V is TRBV30 and J is TRBJ2-1, with 10 nucleotides matching TRBD2. J lost 5 bases, V lost 8 bases, and 6 bases had no gene match. From germline, CDR1 is GTSNPN and CDR2 SVGIG (reference sequence). There are 13 residues in the CDR3.

This clone came up a few times. This chain links TRBV19 with TRBJ2-1; D is undetermined. The V gene lost 9 bases and the J gene lost 1 base, with 4 bases spanning the gap. The CDR3 consists of 11 residues. Per germline, CDR1 LNHDA and CDR2 SQIVND (reference sequence). CDR3 nucleotide sequence: TGTGCCAGCTCTTCCTACAATGAGCAGTTCTTC. Its protein is CASSSYNEQFF.

This clone was found a few times. The chain employs TRBV27 and TRBJ2-1, with 11 bases aligning to TRBD2. CDR3 length: 14 amino acids. The V segment lost 0 bases and the J segment 10 bases; nucleotides outside the gene matches: 2. The V gene's germline CDR1 is MNHEY and CDR2 SMNVEV (reference sequence). CDR3 region: CASSLSLAGGEQFF. CDR3 DNA sequence: TGTGCCAGCAGTTTATCCCTAGCGGGAGGAGAGCAGTTCTTC.

The chain is built from TRBV27 and TRBJ2-1; TRBD1 matches at 10 bases. Germline CDR1 and CDR2: MNHEY and SMNVEV (reference sequence). The V gene end was trimmed by 6 bases and the J gene end by 12 bases; junction bases not matched to a gene: 11. This CDR3 comprises 14 residues. The DNA of the CDR3 is TGTGCCAGCAGCCCCGGGACAGGGGTTAGGGGGCAGTTCTTC. Translating gives CASSPGTGVRGQFF.

This clone appeared a single time. The chain couples TRBV25-1 to TRBJ2-1; D possibly corresponds to TRBD2 (6 bases). Germline V gene lookup returns CDR1 MGHDK and CDR2 SYGVNS. CDR3 length: 15 residues. Trimming shortened V by 6 bases and J by 0 bases, and 12 bases separated the two germline ends. DNA of the CDR3: TGTGCCAGCAGGTCGGCGGGGAGCTCCTACAATGAGCAGTTCTTC. Its translation: CASRSAGSSYNEQFF.